This T cell receptor beta chain was obtained from a study of blood T cell repertoires in COVID-19. Individuals aged roughly 18 to 95 years were recruited from approximately 22 US areas. The CDR3 extends over 13 amino acids. Germline V CDR1 and CDR2: MNHEY, SMNVEV (reference sequence). TCRdb's copy holds only in-frame clones and misses some; the assay was immunoSEQ multiplex PCR. The sample includes approximately 140,000 clones, 84% seen only once; the top ten take about 2.3%. This clonotype was obtained from a man in his forties or fifties with acute COVID-19. The sample was PBMCs or T cells enriched from blood (not recorded which). The genes are TRBV27 and TRBJ1-2; 7 positions match TRBD1. This CDR3 reads CGTGLLPNYGYTF. The DNA of the CDR3 is TGTGGGACAGGACTGCTCCCTAACTATGGCTACACCTTC.